The clone carrying this T cell receptor beta chain was counted once. Its cognate antigen is unknown. This entry belongs to a study of CD8+CD57+ T cells in acquired aplastic anemia. Broader study findings: Patients had approximately 30 CD8+ CDR3 sequences in common with controls (the shared set). Patients versus controls showed no significant CD8+ Simpson's diversity difference.

Germline values: CDR1 SEHNR, CDR2 FQNEAQ (reference sequence). Trimming at V came to 5 bases and at J to 4 bases, leaving 17 bases not matched to a gene. The CDR3 has 18 amino acids. The sequenced patients had an expansion of CD8+CD57+ cells seen by flow cytometry. Diagnosis of severe acquired aplastic anemia applied to all patients. Patients were treatment-naive when blood was sampled. Genomic DNA, the template, was used for profiling of the TCR beta VDJ and CDR3. TCRdb fed the reads into MiXCR, producing one record per CDR3 protein. The sample has approximately 260,000 distinct CDR3 sequences, approximately 82% seen once.

The sequencing sample was made of sorted CD4+, CD8+, or CD8+CD57+ T cells (not recorded which) from PBMCs. The V gene is TRBV7-9, the J gene TRBJ2-7; 10 nucleotides agree with TRBD1. The sequence derives from a human donor with aplastic anemia. The CDR3 loop is CASSPGTGDHTDTYEQYF. CDR3 nucleotides: TGTGCCAGCAGCCCTGGGACAGGGGATCACACAGATACGTACGAGCAGTACTTC.